This passage covers 20 T cell receptor beta chains from one sample sequenced in a study of immune heterogeneity within non-small cell lung tumors. Amplification of the TCR beta CDR3 was achieved through multiplex PCR with 32 V and 13 J primers. From the multiplex PCR reads, TCRdb called clonotypes with MiXCR, one entry per CDR3 protein. The sample lists approximately 21,000 distinct CDR3 sequences, around 30% occurring once. Genomic DNA extracted from bulk tumor tissue served as template. A total of roughly 620 ng was used per sample. Doctors removed several biopsies from each primary tumor during surgery, keeping them far apart. Curative surgery was undertaken by patients, who had untreated, newly diagnosed non-small cell lung cancer. Sample: lung tumor tissue. The receptors stem from a middle-aged man with non-small cell lung cancer.

V gene TRBV30 combines with J gene TRBJ2-3, with a tentative D call TRBD2 (6 bases). This CDR3 is built from 14 residues. Germline V lookup: CDR1 GTSNPN, CDR2 SVGIG (reference sequence). V was trimmed by 4 bases and J by 3 bases, leaving 14 bases between them. Here the CDR3 DNA reads TGTGCCTGGAATCGGGGGACCGTGACAGATACGCAGTATTTT. This encodes CAWNRGTVTDTQYF.

This clonotype was found a few times. The gene calls are TRBV6-1 and TRBJ1-1; 7 bases map to TRBD1. The CDR3 length is 17 residues. V shed 7 bases and J 1 base; nucleotides not matched to a gene: 15. Germline assignment: CDR1 MNHNS and CDR2 SASEGT. In DNA form, the CDR3 reads TGTGCCAGCAAAAGACAGGGTGGCCAGATTTGGAACACTGAAGCTTTCTTT. Its translation is CASKRQGGQIWNTEAFF.

The genes are TRBV27 and TRBJ2-7; D remains ambiguous. The V end lost 7 bases, the J end lost 0 bases, and 19 bases lay between the germline ends. Per the germline V gene, CDR1 is MNHEY and CDR2 is SMNVEV (reference sequence). This CDR3 region has 16 residues. The CDR3: CASTKEYPGNSYEQYF. The DNA for the CDR3 is TGTGCCAGCACTAAAGAGTATCCCGGAAACTCCTACGAGCAGTACTTC.

The V call is TRBV27, the J call TRBJ1-5; maybe TRBD1 (5 bases). CDR1 is MNHEY and CDR2 is SMNVEV in the germline V gene (reference sequence). The CDR3 loop spans 16 amino acids. Trimming took off 1 base at V and 6 bases at J, with 16 bases between the two ends. The CDR3 loop is CASSLYARGEGQPQHF. The CDR3 DNA follows: TGTGCCAGCAGTTTATACGCAAGGGGCGAAGGTCAGCCCCAGCATTTT.

With regard to this clonotype: A much more abundant neighbour one base away suggests this may be a read error. J is TRBJ2-3 and V is TRBV10-1, with 10 bases lining up with TRBD2. Germline CDR1 reads WNHNN; CDR2 reads SYGVQD (reference sequence). V lost 4 bases and J lost 1; bases outside the gene matches: 5. This CDR3 region has 16 residues. This CDR3 reads CASSVTGTSGTDTQYF. CDR3 in DNA: TGCGCCAGCAGTGTGACCGGGACTAGCGGCACAGATACGCAGTATTTT.

In regard to this clonotype: With a much larger clone just one base away, this may be a read error. The chain links TRBV6-1 to TRBJ1-2; 10 bases map to TRBD1. The CDR3 is 15 amino acids. Trimming cost V 9 bases and J 11 bases; bases outside gene matches: 18. Germline-derived CDR1 and CDR2 are MNHNS and SASEGT. Here the CDR3 DNA reads TGTGCCAGTTCTCTGAGTGGGACAGGGGTGCGCGGGTACACCTTC. Its translation is CASSLSGTGVRGYTF.

This clonotype is medium-sized in the sample. The chain carries TRBV20-1 and TRBJ2-1; TRBD2 agrees at 12 bases. This CDR3 region has 15 residues. V was clipped by 6 bases and J by 7 bases; unmatched bases: 10. CDR1 and CDR2 from the germline V gene are DFQATT and SNEGSKA (reference sequence). This chain's CDR3 is CSATTLAGGPNEQFF. For the CDR3, the DNA is TGCAGTGCAACCACCCTAGCGGGAGGGCCAAATGAGCAGTTCTTC.

Comment on this clonotype: A much larger clone is a single base away; this may be a read error. V is TRBV6-2 or TRBV6-3 and J is TRBJ1-6; TRBD1 matches at 7 bases. Germline values: CDR1 MNHEY, CDR2 SVGEGT. This CDR3 is 14 amino acids long. This CDR3 is CAGRNRGLNSPLHF. The CDR3 DNA follows: TGTGCCGGCAGAAACAGGGGTCTTAATTCACCCCTCCACTTT.

The DNA of the CDR3 is TGCGCCAGCAGAAGGGGAAGTAGCGATGAGCAGTTCTTC. It is translated as CASRRGSSDEQFF. V usage is TRBV5-1 and J usage is TRBJ2-1, with D perhaps TRBD1 or TRBD2 (5 bases each). CDR1 and CDR2 from the germline V gene are SGHRS and YFSETQ. The CDR3 consists of 13 residues. V shed 5 bases and J shed 8 bases, with 14 bases lying between them.

In this sample, this clonotype turned up a few times. The chain couples TRBV3-1 to TRBJ1-4; 7 bases are shared with TRBD1. Losses at the gene ends were 4 bases for V and 0 bases for J; bases not matched to a gene: 11. The germline CDR1 and CDR2 sequences are LGHDT and YNNKEL (reference sequence). The CDR3 spans 18 residues. The CDR3 DNA follows: TGTGCCAGCAGCCTGATCCGGGACAGAAGTGCAACTAATGAAAAACTGTTTTTT. It specifies CASSLIRDRSATNEKLFF.

This clonotype was counted at least ten times. The chain uses TRBV12-3 or TRBV12-4 and TRBJ2-1; TRBD2 matches at 7 bases. V lost 5 bases, J lost 2 bases, and 6 bases stayed unmatched. This CDR3 contains 15 residues. CDR3 DNA: TGTGCCAGCAGTCAGGGAGGGACGACCTACAATGAGCAGTTCTTC. Protein sequence: CASSQGGTTYNEQFF.

The chain uses TRBV11-3 and TRBJ2-5, with D perhaps being TRBD1 or TRBD2 (5 bases each). The V gene lost 6 bases and the J gene lost 2 bases, with 16 bases spanning the gap. Germline CDR1 reads SGHNT; CDR2 reads YENEEA. CDR3 size: 15 residues. The CDR3 coding sequence is TGTGCCAGCAGTTGGACTTGGGGGATTCAAGAGACCCAGTACTTC. This translates into CASSWTWGIQETQYF. The variable domain in full, with the rest retrieved from reference TRBV11-3 and TRBJ2-5, is EAGVVQSPRYKIIEKKQPVAFWCNPISGHNTLYWYLQNLGQGPELLIRYENEEAVDDSQLPKDRFSAERLKGVDSTLKIQPAELGDSAVYLCASSWTWGIQETQYFGPGTRLLVL.

The count of this clonotype is one. This sequence may be a read error, since a much larger clone differs from it by one base. This sequence joins TRBV4-1 and TRBJ1-2; D is perhaps TRBD1 (6 bases). The germline CDR1 and CDR2 sequences are MGHRA and YSYEKL. The CDR3 covers 14 residues. CDR3 in DNA: TGCGCCAGCAGACAAGAAAGGGCCAGGGGCGGCTACACCTTC. Its translation is CASRQERARGGYTF.

This clonotype was picked up one time. A read error may be the cause here, since a much bigger clone is one base away. The CDR3 end shows no conserved phenylalanine or tryptophan, and so a read error is likely. V gene TRBV29-1 combines with J gene TRBJ2-1; TRBD1 matches at 7 bases. The CDR3 has 14 residues. Germline CDR1 SQVTM, CDR2 ANQGSEA. J gave up 9 bases and V 7 bases, and 15 bases lay outside the gene matches. The CDR3 here is CSASGTAGSFEQFS. The CDR3 DNA is TGCAGCGCCTCTGGGACAGCTGGTAGTTTTGAGCAGTTCTCC.

A few counts support this clonotype. The chain combines TRBV29-1 with TRBJ2-2; TRBD2 matches at 11 bases. The CDR3 extends over 16 amino acids. The V gene end was trimmed by 1 base and the J gene end by 0 bases; junction bases not matched to a gene: 1. The germline V gene has CDR1 SQVTM and CDR2 ANQGSEA. The chain's CDR3 is CSVEGLAGTNTGELFF. The CDR3 bases are TGCAGCGTTGAAGGACTAGCGGGAACGAACACCGGGGAGCTGTTTTTT.

The gene calls are TRBV6-1 and TRBJ1-1; D uncertain. Germline CDR1 reads MNHNS; CDR2 reads SASEGT. This CDR3 region has 12 residues. Trimming pared 6 bases from V and 3 bases from J, leaving 8 bases between. CDR3 bases: TGTGCCAGCAGGGGAGGTCACACTGAAGCTTTCTTT. Amino acids: CASRGGHTEAFF.

This clonotype was observed at least ten times. The chain combines TRBV20-1 with TRBJ1-5; 8 bases are shared with TRBD1. In germline, CDR1 is DFQATT, CDR2 SNEGSKA (reference sequence). The CDR3 extends over 19 amino acids. Losses at the gene ends were 1 base for V and 0 bases for J; bases not matched to a gene: 14. CDR3 residues: CSARGIPDRGLSSNQPQHF. For the CDR3, the DNA is TGCAGTGCTAGAGGGATTCCCGACAGGGGACTATCTAGCAATCAGCCCCAGCATTTT.

Concerning this clonotype itself: With a much larger clone just one base away, this may be a read error. The chain couples TRBV13 to TRBJ2-7, with 10 bases aligning to TRBD2. CDR1 is PRHDT and CDR2 is FYEKMQ in the germline V gene (reference sequence). CDR3 length: 17 amino acids. CDR3 sequence reads: CARRRPSGSSSGHEQCF. Written as DNA, the CDR3 is TGTGCCAGACGGCGACCTAGCGGGAGCTCCTCGGGCCACGAGCAGTGCTTC.

This clonotype was picked up a small number of times. The chain uses TRBV5-1 and TRBJ2-1; 9 bases are a match to TRBD1. This CDR3 contains 15 residues. J lost 4 bases, V lost 2 bases, and 4 bases had no gene match. Germline assignment: CDR1 SGHRS and CDR2 YFSETQ. In DNA, the CDR3 is TGCGCCAGCAGCTTAGGACAGGGGCTGTACAATGAGCAGTTCTTC. Translated: CASSLGQGLYNEQFF.

This clonotype was observed many times. The CDR3 loop reads CASSLGTNTEAFF. The DNA for the CDR3 is TGTGCCAGCAGCTTAGGAACGAACACTGAAGCTTTCTTT. The V and J genes are TRBV7-8 and TRBJ1-1; D is ambiguous. CDR1 and CDR2 (germline): SGHVS, FQNEAQ. V lost 1 base, J lost 1 base, and 4 bases lay in between. This CDR3 region has 13 residues.